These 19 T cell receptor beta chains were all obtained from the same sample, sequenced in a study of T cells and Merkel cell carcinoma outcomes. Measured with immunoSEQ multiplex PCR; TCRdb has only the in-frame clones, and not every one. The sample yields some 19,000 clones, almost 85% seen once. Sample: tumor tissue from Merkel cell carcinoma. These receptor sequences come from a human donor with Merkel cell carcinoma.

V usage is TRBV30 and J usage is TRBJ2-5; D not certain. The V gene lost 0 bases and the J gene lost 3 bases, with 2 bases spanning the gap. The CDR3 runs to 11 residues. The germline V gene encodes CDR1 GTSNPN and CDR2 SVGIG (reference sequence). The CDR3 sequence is CAWSVEETQYF. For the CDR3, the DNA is TGTGCCTGGAGTGTAGAAGAGACCCAGTACTTC.

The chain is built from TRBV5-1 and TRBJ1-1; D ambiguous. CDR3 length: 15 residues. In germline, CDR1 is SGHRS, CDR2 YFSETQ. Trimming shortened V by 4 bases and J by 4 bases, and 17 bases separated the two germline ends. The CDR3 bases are TGCGCCAGCAGCCCCTGGACCTTATGGGGCACTGAAGCTTTCTTT. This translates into CASSPWTLWGTEAFF.

CDR3 nucleotide sequence: TGTGCCAGCTCACCTGAGTGGGGACAGAATTCAAATGGCTACACCTTC. This gives the protein CASSPEWGQNSNGYTF. The chain joins TRBV18 to TRBJ1-2; 7 bases map to TRBD1. The CDR3 is made up of 16 amino acids. J was trimmed by 6 bases and V by 3 bases; bases with no gene match: 13. Germline CDR1 and CDR2: KGHSH and LQKENI.

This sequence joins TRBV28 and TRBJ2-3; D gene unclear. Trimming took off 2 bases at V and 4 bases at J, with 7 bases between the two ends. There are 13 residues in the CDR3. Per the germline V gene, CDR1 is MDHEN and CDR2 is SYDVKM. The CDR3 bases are TGTGCCAGCAGTTTAAAGGGCCCAGATACGCAGTATTTT. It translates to CASSLKGPDTQYF.

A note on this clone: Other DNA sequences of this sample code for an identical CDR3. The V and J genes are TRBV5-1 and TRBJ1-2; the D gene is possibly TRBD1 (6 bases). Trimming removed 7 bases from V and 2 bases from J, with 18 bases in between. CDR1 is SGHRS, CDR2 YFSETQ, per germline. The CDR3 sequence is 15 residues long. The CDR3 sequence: CASSLAGGENYGYTF. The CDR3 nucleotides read TGCGCCAGCTCCCTCGCGGGGGGCGAGAACTATGGCTACACCTTC.

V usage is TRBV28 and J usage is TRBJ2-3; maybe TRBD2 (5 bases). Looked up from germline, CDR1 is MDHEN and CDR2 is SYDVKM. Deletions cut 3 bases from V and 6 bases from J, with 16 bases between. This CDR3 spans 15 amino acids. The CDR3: CASSFRGLQADTQYF. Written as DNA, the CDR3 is TGTGCCAGCAGTTTTCGGGGTTTGCAGGCGGATACGCAGTATTTT. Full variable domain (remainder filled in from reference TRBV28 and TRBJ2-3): DVKVTQSSRYLVKRTGEKVFLECVQDMDHENMFWYRQDPGLGLRLIYFSYDVKMKEKGDIPEGYSVSREKKERFSLILESASTNQTSMYLCASSFRGLQADTQYFGPGTRLTVL.

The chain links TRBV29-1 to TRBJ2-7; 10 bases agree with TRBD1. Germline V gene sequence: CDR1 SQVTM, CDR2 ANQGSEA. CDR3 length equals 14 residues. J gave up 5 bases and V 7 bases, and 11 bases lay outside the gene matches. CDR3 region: CSGCQRDRGHEQYF. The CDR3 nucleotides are TGCAGCGGCTGCCAACGGGACAGGGGACACGAGCAGTACTTC.

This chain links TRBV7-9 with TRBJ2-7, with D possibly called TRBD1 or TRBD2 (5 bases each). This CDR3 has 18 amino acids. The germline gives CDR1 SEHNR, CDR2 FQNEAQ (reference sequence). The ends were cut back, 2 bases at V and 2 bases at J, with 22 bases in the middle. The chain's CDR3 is CASSLSTNPPGRPYEQYF. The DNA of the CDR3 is TGTGCCAGCAGCTTATCTACCAATCCGCCGGGGCGCCCCTACGAGCAGTACTTC.

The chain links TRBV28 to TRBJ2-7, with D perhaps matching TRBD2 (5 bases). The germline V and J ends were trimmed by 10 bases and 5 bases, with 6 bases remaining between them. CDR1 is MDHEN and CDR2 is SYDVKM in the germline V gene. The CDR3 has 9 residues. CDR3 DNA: TGTGCCACGGGGAACGAGCAGTACTTC. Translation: CATGNEQYF.

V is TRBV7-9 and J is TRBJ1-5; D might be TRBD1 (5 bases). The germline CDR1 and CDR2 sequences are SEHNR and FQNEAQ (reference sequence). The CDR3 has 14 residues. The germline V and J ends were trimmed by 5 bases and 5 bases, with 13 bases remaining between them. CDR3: CASSLEGSYQPQHF. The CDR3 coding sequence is TGTGCCAGCAGCCTAGAGGGGTCTTATCAGCCCCAGCATTTT.

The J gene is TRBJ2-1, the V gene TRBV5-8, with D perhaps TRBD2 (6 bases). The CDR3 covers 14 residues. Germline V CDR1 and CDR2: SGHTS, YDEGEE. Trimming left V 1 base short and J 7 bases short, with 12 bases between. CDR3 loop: CASSLWSGGNEQFF. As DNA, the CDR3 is TGTGCCAGCAGCTTGTGGTCCGGGGGTAATGAGCAGTTCTTC.

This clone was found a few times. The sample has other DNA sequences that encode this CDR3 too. The CDR3: CASSDSYTEAFF. The DNA for the CDR3 is TGTGCCAGCAGTGACTCCTACACTGAAGCTTTCTTT. The chain is built from TRBV2 and TRBJ1-1; no firm D call. Deletions cut 3 bases from V and 3 bases from J, with 5 bases between. Germline CDR1 and CDR2: SNHLY and FYNNEI. There are 12 residues in the CDR3.

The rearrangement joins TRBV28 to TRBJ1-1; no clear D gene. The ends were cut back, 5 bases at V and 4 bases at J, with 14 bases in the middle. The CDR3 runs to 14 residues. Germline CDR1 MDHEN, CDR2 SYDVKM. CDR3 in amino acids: CASSGYRVPTEAFF. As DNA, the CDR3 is TGTGCCAGCAGTGGATACAGAGTCCCCACTGAAGCTTTCTTT.

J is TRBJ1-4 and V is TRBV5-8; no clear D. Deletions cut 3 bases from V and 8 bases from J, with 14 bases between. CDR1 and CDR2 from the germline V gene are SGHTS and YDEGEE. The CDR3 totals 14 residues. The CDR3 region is CASSSTLPREKLFF. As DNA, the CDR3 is TGTGCCAGCAGCTCGACCCTTCCTCGCGAAAAACTGTTTTTT.

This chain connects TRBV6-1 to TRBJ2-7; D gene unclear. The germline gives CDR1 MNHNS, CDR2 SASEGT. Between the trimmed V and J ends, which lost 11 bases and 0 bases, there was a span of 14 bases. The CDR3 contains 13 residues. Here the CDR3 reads CAGSPNSSYEQYF. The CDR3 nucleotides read TGTGCCGGATCCCCGAACAGCTCCTACGAGCAGTACTTC.

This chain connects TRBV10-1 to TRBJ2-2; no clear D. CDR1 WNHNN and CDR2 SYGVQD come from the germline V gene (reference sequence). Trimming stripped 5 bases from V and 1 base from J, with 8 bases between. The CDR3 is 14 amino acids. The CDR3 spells CASSSPLNTGELFF. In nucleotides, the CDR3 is TGCGCCAGCAGTTCCCCGCTGAACACCGGGGAGCTGTTTTTT.

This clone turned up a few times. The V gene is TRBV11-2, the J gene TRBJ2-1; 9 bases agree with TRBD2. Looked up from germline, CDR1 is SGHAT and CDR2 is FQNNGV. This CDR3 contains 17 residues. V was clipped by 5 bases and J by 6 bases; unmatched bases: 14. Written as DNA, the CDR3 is TGTGCCAGCAGCCCTGACGAGGGGACTAGCTTCCTCAATGAGCAGTTCTTC. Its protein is CASSPDEGTSFLNEQFF.

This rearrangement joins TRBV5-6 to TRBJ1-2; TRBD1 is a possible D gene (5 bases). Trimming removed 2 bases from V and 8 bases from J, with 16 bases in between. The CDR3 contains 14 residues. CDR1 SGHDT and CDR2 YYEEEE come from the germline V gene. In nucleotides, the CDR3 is TGTGCCAGCAGCTTTGGCCCAATCGGGGCAGGCTACACCTTC. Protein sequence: CASSFGPIGAGYTF.

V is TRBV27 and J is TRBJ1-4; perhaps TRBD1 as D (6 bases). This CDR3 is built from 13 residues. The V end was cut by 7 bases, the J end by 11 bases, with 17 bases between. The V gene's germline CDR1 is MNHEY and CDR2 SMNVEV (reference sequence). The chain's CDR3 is CASKPLLGGKLFF. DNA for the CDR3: TGTGCCAGCAAACCGCTCCTGGGGGGCAAACTGTTTTTT. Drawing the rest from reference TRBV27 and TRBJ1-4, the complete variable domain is EAQVTQNPRYLITVTGKKLTVTCSQNMNHEYMSWYRQDPGLGLRQIYYSMNVEVTDKGDVPEGYKVSRKEKRNFPLILESPSPNQTSLYFCASKPLLGGKLFFGSGTQLSVL.